This T cell receptor beta chain originates from a study of cytomegalovirus exposure and HLA in healthy donors (dated by TCRdb to about 2017). The study in broad terms: An earlier analysis of approximately 550 of the donors reported about 250 Gb of sequence data and 117 million unique TCR beta sequences from about 180 million T cells. In a later genetic analysis, genome-wide SNP genotypes for about 55% of the 666 donors were used, and that subset was treated as a discovery cohort. About five DR-DQ haplotypes were treated as single units for association and clustering because of strong linkage in the cohort. Typing coverage varied by locus: roughly 629-640 donors for A, B, C, DRB1 and DQB1; 522 for DQA1; approximately 610 for DPA1; under 490 for DPB1. To study patterns of TCR occurrence, a later analysis re-analyzed previously published TCR beta repertoires from 550 to 800 donors and added high-resolution HLA genotyping. The T cell repertoires of some 670 subjects were profiled by immunosequencing and related to cytomegalovirus serostatus. The later analysis used no new phenotypic data to find candidate immune exposures, relying instead on TCR beta sequences and their occurrence across donors. HLA typing covered class I and class II loci at four-digit resolution. In addition to the first cohort of 666 subjects, a separate validation cohort of 120 different subjects was used. The study combined high-throughput TCR immunosequencing, statistical association of individual TCRs with disease status, and machine learning to predict cytomegalovirus infection status. Among roughly 400 genotyped donors of the cohort, an average of around 250,000 unique TCR beta nucleotide sequences was sequenced per donor, of which about 18% were non-productive. The aim of the study was to test whether cataloging public T cell receptors could identify signatures of past pathogen exposure. Among the approximately 400 genotyped donors, under 90% belonged to the genetic ancestry cluster associated with self-reported Caucasian donors. Roughly 300 gigabases of sequencing data and approximately 93 million unique TCR sequences were included in an early release covering roughly 600 HLA-typed donors. Every repertoire in the discovery cohort had been generated on one and the same sequencing platform. In an earlier analysis of around 540 of the donors, high-throughput TCR beta sequencing was used to judge whether each TCR beta V gene segment behaved as functional or pseudogenic. Donor age, sex, ethnicity and CMV serostatus were collected together with the repertoire data. Paper-wide results and their limitations: In a later analysis, the rate of TCR association differed among HLA loci, with DRB1 alleles having the most associated TCRs and HLA-C alleles having the fewest. A group of highly shared sequence variants was considered likely to be a technical artifact of the sequencing pipeline. The study gave a list of under 200 TCR beta chains associated with cytomegalovirus. The presence/absence analyses assumed that sequencing depth was roughly uniform across donors, and that assumption may not be true. In a later genetic analysis, a missense DCLRE1C variant was associated with V-gene and J-gene trimming of TCR beta chains, and the association was replicated in an independent cohort. At a false discovery rate of 0.05, a later analysis linked approximately 18,000 TCR beta sequences to specific HLA alleles. In vitro tests confirmed that a few of the cytomegalovirus-associated TCR beta chains recognize cytomegalovirus antigens. HLA typing was unavailable for some donors at each locus, so association tests used only the typed subset. Compared with the roughly 600-donor mean, donors in an Asian-associated ancestry cluster had fewer N-insertions in productive TCRs, according to a later genetic analysis. Linkage disequilibrium might explain the correlated functional status among segregating V segments, but an unknown experimental factor could not be ruled out. In a later analysis, most CMV-associated TCR beta chains were found to appear HLA-restricted, with HLA associations seemingly driven largely by CMV exposure. Most TCR sequences were observed very rarely across donors, whereas some public TCRs were present in many individuals. Because counts were too low, some 17 rarely observed V segments, including chromosome 9 orphons, were left out of the earlier analysis of approximately 500 of the donors. The classifier was reported to diagnose cytomegalovirus status with high specificity and sensitivity in both the original cohort and the validation cohort. The authors suggested that the approach could potentially be generalized to other disease states and immunological phenotypes. In an earlier analysis of some 640 of the donors, most TCR beta V segments were observed in productive rearrangements about 87% or about 30% of the time, broadly matching IMGT annotations. Only TCR beta chains were sequenced in this cohort, and the absence of alpha or paired-chain data limited detectable features. A later analysis found that HLA-associated TCR beta chains were more clonally expanded and had lower generation probabilities than equally common non-associated chains. When HLA alleles, especially DR and DQ, strongly co-occurred, TCR associations were difficult to assign to individual alleles. For the cohort, immune exposure information was limited to CMV serostatus. A further reported finding was that TCR beta sequences accurately predicted the HLA-A and HLA-B alleles for most subjects in the first cohort. A later analysis reported that several top co-occurrence clusters appeared linked to parvovirus B19, influenza, CMV and Epstein-Barr virus.

Library preparation employed the immunoSEQ multiplex PCR assay. A mixture of 60 forward primers for TCR Vbeta segments and 13 reverse primers for TCR Jbeta segments was used in the multiplex PCR. Amplification of the CDR3 region of rearranged TCR beta genes was performed with a multiplex PCR assay on genomic DNA. The Illumina HiSeq System was used to sequence the amplified TCR beta libraries as 87-base-pair reads. Per the source publication's procedure: A later analysis tallied about 77 million unique TCR beta chains across the 600 to 700 repertoires, and approximately 9.9 million of those chains were shared by two or more donors. A nearest-neighbor algorithm error-corrected the raw reads and collapsed the reads into unique sequences, merging closely related sequences to remove PCR and sequencing errors. To assign V, D and J gene segments, CDR3 sequences were aligned to IMGT reference sequences. Each retained sequence needed at least a six-nucleotide match to both a V gene segment and a J gene segment. Rearrangements were classified as productive when the CDR3 lacked stop codons and remained in frame with V and J, and all other rearrangements were classified as non-productive. Following IMGT convention, CDR3 was defined as the stretch from the second conserved V-encoded cysteine up to the conserved J-encoded phenylalanine. In an earlier analysis of roughly 580 of the donors, sequences lacking an unambiguous match to a single V gene segment were excluded. In an earlier analysis of several hundred of the donors, V segments were called functional above 56.7% productive rearrangements and were called segregating when the between-donor standard deviation exceeded 5%. To diagnose cytomegalovirus status from the catalog of TCR beta chain sequences, a statistical classification framework was built. A later analysis assigned V and J genes by comparing TCR nucleotide sequences with IMGT/GENE-DB human TR gene sequences. In a later analysis, CDR3 sequences and most-parsimonious VDJ recombination scenarios were assigned using the TCRdist pipeline. In a later analysis, each TCR beta chain was defined by its CDR3 amino acid sequence together with its V-gene family, and reads without a unique V-gene family were excluded. In a later analysis, fewer than 600 highly shared, low-generation-probability nucleotide sequences were removed to address suspected cross-contamination and a sequencing artifact. In a later analysis, a clonal expansion index for each public chain was calculated from normalized within-repertoire ranks of inferred template counts. In a later analysis, generation probabilities were computed with a VDJ recombination model fitted to out-of-frame rearrangements, and the resulting probabilities were checked against IGoR. In a later analysis, hypergeometric tests were used to score TCR-TCR, TCR-HLA and TCR-CMV co-occurrence, with a repertoire-size bias correction applied to TCR pairs. False discovery rates were estimated in a later analysis by permuting HLA or CMV assignments 20 times. A later analysis grouped co-occurring TCRs with DBSCAN, adding TCRdist sequence similarity when clustering within HLA-allele-positive subsets. Repertoires with fewer than 30,000 or more than 120,000 public chains, plus five repertoires with anomalous nucleotide sharing, were excluded from co-occurrence clustering. TCRdb obtained this table from immuneACCESS and retained in-frame rearrangements with V and J assigned. These tables miss some clones; where compared with another copy, unresolved V genes account for less than half of the shortfall, and the remainder is unexplained. The DNA gave D and trimming, while V, J and clone size come from that table. This sample is represented by some 130,000 clones; 70% to 85% of them were singletons. The top ten hold 6.5% of the sample.

Turning to this clone: Its recognized antigen is unknown. No qualities accompany the bases; no much larger clone lies one base away.

The cohort comprised fewer than 700 healthy bone marrow donors. At the time of sampling, all cohort members were nominally healthy, though unrecorded immune exposures were likely present. The donor was CMV seropositive and belonged to the group of some 290 seropositive cohort members. Every donor gave a peripheral blood sample, and the peripheral blood mononuclear cells from that sample were used for TCR beta sequencing. Genomic DNA extraction from the blood cell samples was performed with the Qiagen DNeasy Blood Extraction Kit. The receptor's source is a man between 40 and 49 years old in good health and CMV-seropositive. Sequencing used PBMCs.

The CDR3 protein sequence reads: CASSFLGQGKFF. The nucleotide sequence is given as TGTGCCAGCAGTTTTTTGGGACAGGGGAAGTTCTTC. Recombination linked TRBV27 to TRBJ2-1, with 10 central nucleotides matching TRBD1. CDR1 and CDR2, per the germline V gene (reference sequence), are MNHEY and SMNVEV. Germline trimming amounts to 3 bases on V and 14 bases on J, with 4 as the count of junction bases outside the gene matches. The CDR3 contains 12 residues, cysteine and phenylalanine counted. The DNA shown is the 36-base CDR3, in frame from base 1.